One and the same sample provided the 9 T cell receptor beta chains below, sequenced in a study of identical twins listed by TCRdb under 2016. Library preparation was by 5' RACE. The instrument given in TCRdb is Illumina HiSeq 2000. TCRdb reran the public reads through fastp at Q25 and MiXCR, keeping productive beta chains. Under each unique CDR3 protein, matching rows form one entry showing the most common genes and DNA. The sample table holds 350,000 to 450,000 distinct CDR3 sequences, of which roughly 18% were seen once. The ten largest account for around 10% of the sample. Sequencing was done on a sample of naive T cells sorted from blood. The sample's cell subset or site, from its label and the paper: cells isolated with a human naive T-cell isolation kit. These receptors originate from a man aged 50 or older in good health.

Points on this clonotype: Mismatch with germline at one junction end may stem from a read error. The rearrangement joins TRBV6-2 or TRBV6-3 to TRBJ1-2; D is ambiguous. Germline lookup yields CDR1 MNHEY and CDR2 SVGEGT. The CDR3 extends over 13 amino acids. The CDR3 protein is CASSVWVQDGFTF. The CDR3 DNA reads as TGTGCCAGCAGCGTATGGGTTCAAGATGGCTTCACCTTC.

This clonotype was counted many times. This chain uses TRBV7-2 with TRBJ2-7; TRBD1 aligns across 9 bases. Germline-derived CDR1 and CDR2 are SGHTA and FQGNSA. The CDR3 sequence is 15 residues long. V lost 4 bases to trimming and J lost 1 base; unmatched junction nucleotides: 5. In DNA form, the CDR3 reads TGTGCCAGCAGCTCCGACAGGGGGAATTCCTACGAGCAGTACTTC. Its translation: CASSSDRGNSYEQYF.

The chain joins TRBV24-1 to TRBJ2-5; 11 nucleotides match TRBD2. Trimming cost V 4 bases and J 5 bases; bases outside gene matches: 8. There are 16 residues in the CDR3. Germline loops: CDR1 KGHDR, CDR2 SFDVKD. CDR3 amino acids: CATSDPTSGGVETQYF. DNA for the CDR3: TGTGCCACCAGTGACCCAACTAGCGGGGGTGTGGAGACCCAGTACTTC.

The V call is TRBV29-1, the J call TRBJ2-1; D may be TRBD2 (6 bases). Germline assignment: CDR1 SQVTM and CDR2 ANQGSEA. The CDR3 loop spans 16 amino acids. V was clipped by 2 bases and J by 4 bases, with 18 bases between them. The CDR3 coding sequence is TGCAGCGTTGAATCAGGCGGCGGGACGGTGTACAATGAGCAGTTCTTC. Its protein is CSVESGGGTVYNEQFF.

This clonotype was seen at least ten times. V gene TRBV7-8 combines with J gene TRBJ2-3; the D is unclear. Trimming cost V 1 base and J 2 bases, with 10 bases left between them. This CDR3 contains 15 residues. The V gene's germline CDR1 is SGHVS and CDR2 FQNEAQ. The CDR3 sequence: CASSLVGRLTDTQYF. The CDR3 DNA sequence: TGTGCCAGCAGCTTAGTGGGCAGGCTCACAGATACGCAGTATTTT.

The table lists this clonotype with many counts. The chain is built from TRBV2 and TRBJ2-7; tentatively, D is TRBD1 (6 bases). CDR1 and CDR2 from the germline V gene are SNHLY and FYNNEI. The CDR3 runs to 13 residues. V was pared by 6 bases and J by 3 bases, with 12 bases between. CDR3 nucleotide sequence: TGTGCCAGCAGCTCGGGACAATACTACGAGCAGTACTTC. As protein: CASSSGQYYEQYF.

This rearrangement joins TRBV6-1 to TRBJ2-1, with 11 positions matching TRBD1. V lost 5 bases to trimming and J lost 6 bases; unmatched junction nucleotides: 6. This CDR3 has 15 residues. The germline V gene encodes CDR1 MNHNS and CDR2 SASEGT. The CDR3 DNA sequence: TGTGCCAGCAGTACCCCGGACAGGGGGCTCAATGAGCAGTTCTTC. Amino acid sequence: CASSTPDRGLNEQFF.

The chain uses TRBV18 and TRBJ2-1; no reliable D call. The CDR3 sequence is 15 residues long. The V and J ends lost 2 bases and 7 bases respectively, with 15 bases between them. Looked up from germline, CDR1 is KGHSH and CDR2 is LQKENI. CDR3 protein: CASSPLTTPLNEQFF. DNA for the CDR3: TGTGCCAGCTCACCATTAACTACCCCACTAAATGAGCAGTTCTTC.

This rearrangement joins TRBV18 to TRBJ2-3; the D is unclear. Between the trimmed V and J ends, which lost 3 bases and 2 bases, there was a span of 9 bases. The CDR3 sequence is 14 residues long. Germline V lookup: CDR1 KGHSH, CDR2 LQKENI. The CDR3 sequence: CASSPSKATDTQYF. Written as DNA, the CDR3 is TGTGCCAGCTCACCCTCAAAGGCCACAGATACGCAGTATTTT.